In this sample, the clone carrying this TCR beta chain turned up a few times. In germline, CDR1 is DFQATT, CDR2 SNEGSKA (reference sequence). The CDR3 consists of 15 residues. Trimming shortened V by 0 bases and J by 4 bases, and 14 bases separated the two germline ends. This specimen comes from a study of blood T cells in healthy people across ages. Alongside a J-beta primer mix, a sample-barcoded 5' primer served in a second PCR lasting roughly 7 to 11 cycles. A single record per CDR3 protein comes from TCRdb applying MiXCR to the 5' RACE reads. Here the sample spans roughly 1,700,000 distinct CDR3 sequences, 28% being singletons.

This sequence was found in a woman in her thirties in good health. This chain joins TRBV20-1 and TRBJ2-3; D is ambiguous. Sequencing was done on a sample of blood. In nucleotides, the CDR3 is TGCAGTGCTAGAGACTACCAATCCGGCGCAGATACGCAGTATTTT. Translating gives CSARDYQSGADTQYF.